This T cell receptor (beta chain) was captured by sequencing in a study of cytomegalovirus exposure and HLA in healthy donors. The ends were cut back, 1 base at V and 0 bases at J, with 6 bases in the middle. This CDR3 comprises 14 residues. Germline CDR1 is MGHRA and CDR2 is YSYEKL. This PCR relied on a set of 60 Vbeta primers and 13 Jbeta primers. Sequencing was performed with immunoSEQ multiplex PCR; in TCRdb, only in-frame clones are kept and a portion is missing. This table holds some 150,000 clones, approximately 64% found once. This receptor was obtained from a woman in her thirties or forties in good health and CMV-seronegative. The chain carries TRBV4-1 and TRBJ1-1; no firm D call. The source material was PBMCs. CDR3: CASSQGAMNTEAFF. In nucleotides, the CDR3 is TGCGCCAGCAGCCAAGGGGCTATGAACACTGAAGCTTTCTTT.